Presented here are 24 T cell receptor beta chains from one specimen sequenced in a study of T cells expressing NK-cell markers. Using the 5' RACE reads, TCRdb records one entry per CDR3 protein without DNA. This sample's clone table lists 550,000 or so distinct CDR3 sequences. Sample: blood T cells: a sorted CD56 or NKG2C T cell subset, CD4+ or CD8+ T cells, or bulk PBMC T cells (not recorded which). The source of these receptors is a young man in good health.

The chain couples TRBV10-3 to TRBJ1-1; TCRdb selects TRBD1, and the lack of DNA leaves this call unchecked. The CDR3 sequence is 14 residues long. Germline assignment: CDR1 ENHRY and CDR2 SYGVKD. CDR3 sequence reads: CAISDYREGTEAFF.

V gene TRBV7-2 combines with J gene TRBJ1-4; TCRdb picks TRBD1, but there is no DNA to check that call. Germline values: CDR1 SGHTA, CDR2 FQGNSA. The CDR3 extends over 16 amino acids. The CDR3 protein is CASSPKPGRSNEKLFF. The full variable domain, in which reference TRBV7-2 and TRBJ1-4 provide the parts outside the CDR3, is GAGVSQSPSNKVTEKGKDVELRCDPISGHTALYWYRQSLGQGLEFLIYFQGNSAPDKSGLPSDRFSAERTGGSVSTLTIQRTQQEDSAVYLCASSPKPGRSNEKLFFGSGTQLSVL.

The V call is TRBV27, the J call TRBJ2-1. There are 13 residues in the CDR3. From germline, CDR1 is MNHEY and CDR2 SMNVEV (reference sequence). The CDR3 here is CASSSALYNEQFF.

V gene TRBV7-9 combines with J gene TRBJ1-6. Germline V CDR1 and CDR2: SEHNR, FQNEAQ (reference sequence). This CDR3 region has 11 residues. The chain's CDR3 is CASSLEPPLHF.

The chain has TRBV5-1 and TRBJ2-2; TCRdb returns TRBD1, unconfirmable since there is no DNA. The CDR3 extends over 14 amino acids. The germline gives CDR1 SGHRS, CDR2 YFSETQ. Here the CDR3 reads CASSPIQGTGELFF.

The rearrangement joins TRBV20-1 to TRBJ1-4. The CDR3 contains 15 residues. Germline V CDR1 and CDR2: DFQATT, SNEGSKA (reference sequence). CDR3 amino acids: CSASYGVRTNEKLFF.

V gene TRBV4-2 combines with J gene TRBJ1-5. Germline assignment: CDR1 LGHNA and CDR2 YNFKEQ. The CDR3 is made up of 14 amino acids. The CDR3 spells CASSQDRANQPQHF.

V usage is TRBV7-3 and J usage is TRBJ2-1; TCRdb's assignment of TRBD2 cannot be checked, as there is no DNA. The germline gives CDR1 SGHTA, CDR2 FQGTGA. CDR3 length: 17 amino acids. This CDR3 reads CASSPRTASGSDNEQFF.

The V gene is TRBV12-3 or TRBV12-4, the J gene TRBJ1-5; TCRdb indicates TRBD1, and absent DNA this call remains unverified. The CDR3 extends over 15 amino acids. The CDR3 sequence: CASSAGTNSNQPQHF.

The chain links TRBV10-3 to TRBJ1-2; TCRdb selects TRBD1, and the lack of DNA leaves this call unchecked. Germline CDR1 is ENHRY and CDR2 is SYGVKD. CDR3 length: 14 amino acids. CDR3 in amino acids: CAISESGASYGYTF.

The gene calls are TRBV20-1 and TRBJ2-1; TCRdb outputs TRBD1, but without DNA this stays unchecked. Germline CDR1 reads DFQATT; CDR2 reads SNEGSKA (reference sequence). The CDR3 contains 15 residues. The CDR3 loop reads CSAIPGQSSYNEQFF.

The J gene is TRBJ2-7, the V gene TRBV6-2 or TRBV6-3; the TRBD2 assignment by TCRdb is unverifiable without DNA. Germline values: CDR1 MNHEY, CDR2 SVGEGT. The CDR3 consists of 14 residues. CDR3 residues: CASSGLAGGHEQYF.

CDR3 region: CASSPLAGEKSEQFF. V usage is TRBV7-3 and J usage is TRBJ2-1; TCRdb's D call of TRBD2 is untestable without DNA. The CDR3 covers 15 residues. CDR1 is SGHTA and CDR2 is FQGTGA in the germline V gene.

V usage is TRBV7-2 and J usage is TRBJ2-7. This CDR3 region has 13 residues. The germline V gene encodes CDR1 SGHTA and CDR2 FQGNSA. The CDR3 sequence is CASSFGETYEQYF.

V and J are TRBV10-1 and TRBJ2-6; TCRdb's assignment of TRBD2 cannot be checked, as there is no DNA. This CDR3 has 17 amino acids. Germline loops: CDR1 WNHNN, CDR2 SYGVQD (reference sequence). The CDR3 region is CASRKGGRSTGANVLTF.

The chain couples TRBV5-1 to TRBJ2-6; the TCRdb call, TRBD1, lacks DNA for checking. The CDR3 is 19 residues long. CDR1 SGHRS and CDR2 YFSETQ come from the germline V gene. CDR3 residues: CASSFGTRGGLIGANVLTF. Together with reference TRBV5-1 and TRBJ2-6, the CDR3 gives the full variable domain: KAGVTQTPRYLIKTRGQQVTLSCSPISGHRSVSWYQQTPGQGLQFLFEYFSETQRNKGNFPGRFSGRQFSNSRSEMNVSTLELGDSALYLCASSFGTRGGLIGANVLTFGAGSRLTVL.

The chain couples TRBV7-9 to TRBJ2-1; no DNA is available, so the TRBD1 call from TCRdb remains unchecked. The CDR3 is 16 amino acids. CDR1 is SEHNR and CDR2 is FQNEAQ in the germline V gene (reference sequence). Here the CDR3 reads CASSPQGASRYNEQFF.

The genes are TRBV29-1 and TRBJ1-5. The CDR3 is 12 residues long. Per germline, CDR1 SQVTM and CDR2 ANQGSEA. The CDR3 here is CSAGEGNQPQHF.

The chain recombines TRBV5-1 with TRBJ2-7. CDR3 length: 15 amino acids. Germline V CDR1 and CDR2: SGHRS, YFSETQ. The CDR3 region is CASSLSVTYQDEQYF.

This chain joins TRBV6-5 and TRBJ2-1; TCRdb proposes TRBD2, but this gene call is untestable without DNA. This CDR3 region has 12 residues. Germline V gives CDR1 MNHEY, CDR2 SVGAGI. CDR3 residues: CASRGVRDEQFF.

CDR3 sequence: CASSPTGTVLYNEQFF. The rearrangement uses TRBV6-1 and TRBJ2-1; TCRdb outputs TRBD1, but without DNA this stays unchecked. The CDR3 contains 16 residues. The germline V gene encodes CDR1 MNHNS and CDR2 SASEGT.

The rearrangement joins TRBV12-3 or TRBV12-4 to TRBJ2-1; the D gene TCRdb calls, TRBD1, cannot be checked with no DNA. The CDR3 covers 16 residues. CDR3 amino acids: CASSSQQEGPYNEQFF.

The genes are TRBV25-1 and TRBJ2-1. The CDR3 length is 14 residues. Germline CDR1 MGHDK, CDR2 SYGVNS. The CDR3 reads CASSEVAQYNEQFF.

The chain links TRBV7-9 to TRBJ2-1; TCRdb indicates TRBD1, and absent DNA this call remains unverified. The CDR3 runs 16 residues. CDR1 is SEHNR and CDR2 is FQNEAQ in the germline V gene (reference sequence). CDR3: CASSLVAGTLYNEQFF. The complete variable domain, with remaining parts taken from reference TRBV7-9 and TRBJ2-1, reads DTGVSQNPRHKITKRGQNVTFRCDPISEHNRLYWYRQTLGQGPEFLTYFQNEAQLEKSRLLSDRFSAERPKGSFSTLEIQRTEQGDSAMYLCASSLVAGTLYNEQFFGPGTRLTVL.